This entry lists 22 T cell receptor beta chains sequenced from one sample in a study of blood T cell repertoires in COVID-19. Sequencing was performed with immunoSEQ multiplex PCR; in TCRdb, only in-frame clones are kept and a portion is missing. The sample lists about 430,000 clones, about 88% occurring once. Sequenced: PBMCs or T cells enriched from blood (not recorded which). The receptors come from a woman under 30 who had been exposed to COVID-19.

J is TRBJ2-7 and V is TRBV6-1, with 7 bases aligning to TRBD2. The CDR3 length is 14 residues. CDR1 is MNHNS and CDR2 is SASEGT in the germline V gene. V dropped 3 bases and J dropped 7; count of bases not matched to a gene: 9. The CDR3 region is CASSDRGGPREQYF. In DNA form, the CDR3 reads TGTGCCAGCAGTGATCGGGGAGGGCCGAGGGAGCAGTACTTC.

The chain combines TRBV28 with TRBJ1-5, with D possibly matching TRBD1 (6 bases). Trimming took off 6 bases at V and 9 bases at J, with 21 bases between the two ends. The CDR3 totals 15 residues. Germline V lookup: CDR1 MDHEN, CDR2 SYDVKM. The CDR3 DNA is TGTGCCAGCAGACCCGGCGACAGGACCGGACGGCCCCAGCATTTT. This gives the protein CASRPGDRTGRPQHF.

This chain uses TRBV2 with TRBJ1-6; 12 positions match TRBD1. The ends lost 6 bases at V and 10 bases at J; junction bases unmatched: 13. Looked up from germline, CDR1 is SNHLY and CDR2 is FYNNEI. CDR3 length: 17 residues. The CDR3 DNA sequence: TGTGCCAGCAGGGAGCCCGGGACAGGGGGCGCGGGATCACCCCTCCACTTT. Protein product: CASREPGTGGAGSPLHF.

This sequence joins TRBV4-2 and TRBJ2-5, with 8 bases that match TRBD2. The V gene end was trimmed by 0 bases and the J gene end by 4 bases; junction bases not matched to a gene: 10. The CDR3 runs 17 residues. Germline V CDR1 and CDR2: LGHNA, YNFKEQ. In nucleotides, the CDR3 is TGTGCCAGCAGCCAAGAGCCCAGCGGGAGTTCTTTAGAGACCCAGTACTTC. Translation: CASSQEPSGSSLETQYF.

V gene TRBV4-3 combines with J gene TRBJ2-7; 7 nucleotides align to TRBD2. J gave up 4 bases and V 3 bases, and 12 bases lay outside the gene matches. This CDR3 region has 16 residues. Per the germline V gene, CDR1 is LGHNA and CDR2 is YSLEER. Here the CDR3 DNA reads TGCGCCAGCAGCCAGAGCTGGGGGGGGTATGGGTACGAGCAGTACTTC. Translated, it gives CASSQSWGGYGYEQYF.

The chain recombines TRBV25-1 with TRBJ2-7; TRBD2 is a possible D gene (5 bases). CDR1 is MGHDK, CDR2 SYGVNS, per germline. V was trimmed by 7 bases and J by 3 bases, leaving 16 bases between them. The CDR3 consists of 14 residues. The CDR3, as DNA: TGTGCCAGCACTTCCCCGGGGTCGGGCTACGAGCAGTACTTC. Translated: CASTSPGSGYEQYF.

As DNA, the CDR3 is TGTGCCAGCAGCTTACCAAGGACAGGGACCTACGAGCAGTACTTC. As protein: CASSLPRTGTYEQYF. The chain carries TRBV7-2 and TRBJ2-7, with 8 bases matching TRBD1. Germline V gives CDR1 SGHTA, CDR2 FQGNSA. J was trimmed by 2 bases and V by 2 bases; bases with no gene match: 5. This CDR3 contains 15 residues. The full variable domain, with the rest looked up from reference TRBV7-2 and TRBJ2-7, is GAGVSQSPSNKVTEKGKDVELRCDPISGHTALYWYRQSLGQGLEFLIYFQGNSAPDKSGLPSDRFSAERTGGSVSTLTIQRTQQEDSAVYLCASSLPRTGTYEQYFGPGTRLTVT.

The rearrangement uses TRBV9 and TRBJ2-2; TRBD2 matches at 12 bases. Trimming cost V 3 bases and J 1 base; bases outside gene matches: 4. CDR3 length: 17 residues. Germline CDR1 SGDLS, CDR2 YYNGEE. Here the CDR3 DNA reads TGTGCCAGCAGCGACGGACTAGCGGGGAAGAACACCGGGGAGCTGTTTTTT. This codes for CASSDGLAGKNTGELFF.

This clone appeared once. The chain recombines TRBV2 with TRBJ2-6; perhaps TRBD1 as D (6 bases). Trimming took 9 bases from V and 0 from J, leaving 9 bases between them. The CDR3 has 14 residues. Looked up from germline, CDR1 is SNHLY and CDR2 is FYNNEI. The CDR3 DNA sequence: TGTGCCAGAACACAGGGCTCTGGGGCCAACGTCCTGACTTTC. Translating gives CARTQGSGANVLTF.

V gene TRBV7-2 combines with J gene TRBJ2-2; 8 bases map to TRBD1. Germline values: CDR1 SGHTA, CDR2 FQGNSA. The junction had 6 bases not matched to a gene; V was cut back by 2 bases and J by 7 bases. The CDR3 extends over 15 amino acids. CDR3 in DNA: TGTGCCAGCAGCTTAACAGGGGGTTGGAACGGGGAGCTGTTTTTT. Amino acids: CASSLTGGWNGELFF.

The rearrangement uses TRBV7-2 and TRBJ2-6, with 11 nucleotides matching TRBD2. This CDR3 comprises 18 residues. Germline CDR1 SGHTA, CDR2 FQGNSA. The ends lost 2 bases at V and 0 bases at J; junction bases unmatched: 3. The CDR3 sequence: CASSLTSGGLSGANVLTF. The DNA for the CDR3 is TGTGCCAGCAGCTTAACTAGCGGGGGCCTCTCTGGGGCCAACGTCCTGACTTTC. Looking up the rest from reference TRBV7-2 and TRBJ2-6 gives the full variable domain: GAGVSQSPSNKVTEKGKDVELRCDPISGHTALYWYRQSLGQGLEFLIYFQGNSAPDKSGLPSDRFSAERTGGSVSTLTIQRTQQEDSAVYLCASSLTSGGLSGANVLTFGAGSRLTVL.

The chain couples TRBV28 to TRBJ2-2, with D tentatively TRBD2 (5 bases). CDR1 is MDHEN, CDR2 SYDVKM, per germline. This CDR3 contains 15 residues. The ends were cut back, 6 bases at V and 0 bases at J, with 11 bases in the middle. CDR3 region: CASRWSGTNTGELFF. The CDR3 region has the DNA TGTGCCAGCAGATGGTCCGGGACGAACACCGGGGAGCTGTTTTTT.

The V call is TRBV6-9, the J call TRBJ1-5; 10 positions match TRBD1. Germline values: CDR1 MNHGY, CDR2 SVAAGI. CDR3 length equals 15 residues. V shed 4 bases, J shed 4 bases, and the junction held 4 bases outside the gene matches. The CDR3 DNA is TGTGCCAGCAGTTTGAGGACAGGGGGTAATCAGCCCCAGCATTTT. Encoded protein: CASSLRTGGNQPQHF.

The rearrangement links TRBV6-2 or TRBV6-3 to TRBJ2-1; 9 bases fit TRBD2. V shed 2 bases and J 9 bases; nucleotides not matched to a gene: 14. This CDR3 region has 17 residues. CDR1 MNHEY and CDR2 SVGEGT come from the germline V gene. The CDR3 reads CASSYPRASGGRVEQFF. Written as DNA, the CDR3 is TGTGCCAGCAGTTACCCCCGGGCAAGCGGGGGGAGGGTTGAGCAGTTCTTC.

This clone has just a few counts. V and J are TRBV18 and TRBJ2-2, with D perhaps matching TRBD1 (6 bases). The germline V and J ends were trimmed by 6 bases and 0 bases, with 14 bases remaining between them. CDR1 is KGHSH, CDR2 LQKENI, per germline. The CDR3 is 16 residues long. CDR3 protein: CASSAGTSPNTGELFF. The CDR3 DNA reads TGTGCCAGCTCGGCCGGGACATCACCGAACACCGGGGAGCTGTTTTTT. The complete variable domain, with remaining parts taken from reference TRBV18 and TRBJ2-2, reads NAGVMQNPRHLVRRRGQEARLRCSPMKGHSHVYWYRQLPEEGLKFMVYLQKENIIDESGMPKERFSAEFPKEGPSILRIQQVVRGDSAAYFCASSAGTSPNTGELFFGEGSRLTVL.

This chain uses TRBV24-1 with TRBJ2-7; 7 bases fit TRBD1. Looked up from germline, CDR1 is KGHDR and CDR2 is SFDVKD. V trimming: 3 bases; J trimming: 3 bases; junction bases outside the gene matches: 10. The CDR3 runs to 16 residues. The CDR3 DNA reads as TGTGCCACCAGTGATCCGAGGGGGCGAAGGGGCTACGAGCAGTACTTC. Residues: CATSDPRGRRGYEQYF.

V and J are TRBV4-2 and TRBJ2-3; 11 nucleotides match TRBD2. The CDR3 loop spans 16 amino acids. The V gene end was trimmed by 6 bases and the J gene end by 7 bases; junction bases not matched to a gene: 12. Per germline, CDR1 LGHNA and CDR2 YNFKEQ. The CDR3 DNA reads TGTGCCAGCAGAAAACTAGCGGGGGAGGCCCGACATACGCAGTATTTT. Its translation is CASRKLAGEARHTQYF.

The chain combines TRBV6-4 with TRBJ2-2; 9 nucleotides match TRBD1. The CDR3 sequence is 14 residues long. Trimming removed 6 bases from V and 4 bases from J; junction bases left unmatched: 3. From germline, CDR1 is MRHNA and CDR2 SNTAGT. CDR3 protein: CASSGTGSTGELFF. The CDR3 nucleotides read TGTGCCAGCAGCGGGACAGGGAGCACCGGGGAGCTGTTTTTT.

The rearrangement uses TRBV6-2 or TRBV6-3 and TRBJ1-5; 11 nucleotides match TRBD1. Trimming at V came to 5 bases and at J to 5 bases, leaving 5 bases not matched to a gene. The germline CDR1 and CDR2 sequences are MNHEY and SVGEGT. This CDR3 has 15 amino acids. This CDR3 is CASSRDRGGDQPQHF. The CDR3 nucleotides read TGTGCCAGCAGTCGGGACAGGGGGGGTGATCAGCCCCAGCATTTT.

This clone was observed a few times. Written as DNA, the CDR3 is TGTGCCAGCAGTGAAGAAGGCGGGAGCTCCTACGAGCAGTACTTC. Amino acid sequence: CASSEEGGSSYEQYF. The rearrangement uses TRBV6-1 and TRBJ2-7; 7 bases line up with TRBD2. J gave up 0 bases and V 1 base, and 3 bases lay outside the gene matches. The CDR3 is 15 amino acids. Germline V CDR1 and CDR2: MNHNS, SASEGT.

V is TRBV7-2 and J is TRBJ1-1, with 8 bases lining up with TRBD1. CDR1 SGHTA and CDR2 FQGNSA come from the germline V gene. V shed 4 bases, J shed 1 base, and the junction held 5 bases outside the gene matches. This CDR3 is built from 15 residues. The CDR3 spells CASSYPGTGNTEAFF. In nucleotides, the CDR3 is TGTGCCAGCAGCTACCCCGGGACAGGGAACACTGAAGCTTTCTTT.

J is TRBJ2-7 and V is TRBV19, with 8 bases aligning to TRBD1. Losses at the gene ends were 5 bases for V and 3 bases for J; bases not matched to a gene: 12. The germline CDR1 and CDR2 sequences are LNHDA and SQIVND (reference sequence). This CDR3 comprises 16 residues. This CDR3 reads CASSSLSQGALYEQYF. CDR3 in DNA: TGTGCCAGTAGTTCTTTGAGTCAGGGGGCCCTCTACGAGCAGTACTTC. The full variable domain, its missing parts supplied by reference TRBV19 and TRBJ2-7, is DGGITQSPKYLFRKEGQNVTLSCEQNLNHDAMYWYRQDPGQGLRLIYYSQIVNDFQKGDIAEGYSVSREKKESFPLTVTSAQKNPTAFYLCASSSLSQGALYEQYFGPGTRLTVT.